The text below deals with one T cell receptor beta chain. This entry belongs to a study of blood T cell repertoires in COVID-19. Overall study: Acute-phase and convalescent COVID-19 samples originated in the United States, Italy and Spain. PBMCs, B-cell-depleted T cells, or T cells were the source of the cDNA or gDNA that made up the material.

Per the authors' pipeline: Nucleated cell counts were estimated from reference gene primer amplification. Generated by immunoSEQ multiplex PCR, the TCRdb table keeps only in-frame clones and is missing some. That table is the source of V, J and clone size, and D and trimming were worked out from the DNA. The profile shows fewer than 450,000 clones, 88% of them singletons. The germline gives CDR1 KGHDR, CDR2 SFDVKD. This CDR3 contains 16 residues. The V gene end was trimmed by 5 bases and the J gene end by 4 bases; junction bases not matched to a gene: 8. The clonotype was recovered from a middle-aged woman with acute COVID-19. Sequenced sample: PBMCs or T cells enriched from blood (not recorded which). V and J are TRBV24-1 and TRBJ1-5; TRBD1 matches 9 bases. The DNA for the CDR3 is TGTGCCACCAGTGGTTCGGACAGGGGTGATAATCAGCCCCAGCATTTT. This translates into CATSGSDRGDNQPQHF.